The source of this T cell receptor (beta chain) is a study of blood T cell repertoires in COVID-19. For the study at large: T cells, B-cell-depleted T cells, or PBMCs supplied cDNA or gDNA.

Assay: immunoSEQ multiplex PCR; the TCRdb copy retains only in-frame clones and omits some. The data contain about 180,000 clones, roughly 82% of them singletons. Germline CDR1 SNHLY, CDR2 FYNNEI. Germline trimming cut 6 bases from V and 6 bases from J; bases unmatched to any gene: 6. This CDR3 is built from 14 residues. The specimen sequenced was peripheral blood. The V call is TRBV2, the J call TRBJ1-5; 9 bases fit TRBD1. The sequence was collected from a woman in her 70s with acute or convalescent COVID-19. The CDR3 region is CASSRQGGRQPQHF. DNA of the CDR3: TGTGCCAGCAGCCGACAGGGGGGACGTCAGCCCCAGCATTTT. Variable domain in full (rest from reference TRBV2 and TRBJ1-5): EPEVTQTPSHQVTQMGQEVILRCVPISNHLYFYWYRQILGQKVEFLVSFYNNEISEKSEIFDDQFSVERPDGSNFTLKIRSTKLEDSAMYFCASSRQGGRQPQHFGDGTRLSIL.